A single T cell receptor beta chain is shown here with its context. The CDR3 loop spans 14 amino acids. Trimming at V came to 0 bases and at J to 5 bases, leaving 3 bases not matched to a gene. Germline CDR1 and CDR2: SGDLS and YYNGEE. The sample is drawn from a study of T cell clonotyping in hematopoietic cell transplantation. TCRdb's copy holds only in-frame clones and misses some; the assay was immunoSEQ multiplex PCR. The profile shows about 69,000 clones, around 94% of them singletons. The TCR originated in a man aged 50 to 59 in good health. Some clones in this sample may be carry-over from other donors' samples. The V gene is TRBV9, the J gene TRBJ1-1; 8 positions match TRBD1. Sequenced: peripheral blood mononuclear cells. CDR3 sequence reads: CASSVGTGPTEAFF. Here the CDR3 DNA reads TGTGCCAGCAGCGTAGGGACAGGGCCGACTGAAGCTTTCTTT.